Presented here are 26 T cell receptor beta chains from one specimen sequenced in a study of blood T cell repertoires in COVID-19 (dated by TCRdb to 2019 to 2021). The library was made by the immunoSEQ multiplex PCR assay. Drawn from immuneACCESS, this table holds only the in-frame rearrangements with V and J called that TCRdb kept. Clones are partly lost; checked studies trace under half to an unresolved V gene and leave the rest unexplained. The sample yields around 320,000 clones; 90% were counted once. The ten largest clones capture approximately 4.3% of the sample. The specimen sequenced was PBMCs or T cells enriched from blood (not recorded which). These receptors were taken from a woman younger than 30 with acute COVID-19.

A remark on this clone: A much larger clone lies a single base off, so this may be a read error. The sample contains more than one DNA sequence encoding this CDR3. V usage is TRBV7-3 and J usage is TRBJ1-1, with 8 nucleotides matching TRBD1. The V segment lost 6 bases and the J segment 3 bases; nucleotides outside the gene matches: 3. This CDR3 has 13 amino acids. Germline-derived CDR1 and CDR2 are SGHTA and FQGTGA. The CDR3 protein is CASSSQGDTEAFF. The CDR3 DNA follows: TGTGCCAGCAGTTCACAGGGGGACACTGAAGCTTTCTTT.

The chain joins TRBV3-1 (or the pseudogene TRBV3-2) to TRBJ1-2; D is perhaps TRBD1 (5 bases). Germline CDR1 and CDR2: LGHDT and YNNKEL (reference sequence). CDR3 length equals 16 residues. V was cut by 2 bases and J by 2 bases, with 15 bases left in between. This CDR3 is CASSQRRLTVNYGYTF. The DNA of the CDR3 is TGTGCCAGCAGCCAAAGAAGGCTGACAGTGAACTATGGCTACACCTTC.

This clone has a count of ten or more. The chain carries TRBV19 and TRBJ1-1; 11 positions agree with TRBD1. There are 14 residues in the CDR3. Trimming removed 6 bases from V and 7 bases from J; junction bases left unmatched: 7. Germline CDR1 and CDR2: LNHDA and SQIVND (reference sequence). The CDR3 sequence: CASRPGTGGREAFF. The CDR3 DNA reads TGTGCCAGTAGGCCCGGGACAGGGGGTCGTGAAGCTTTCTTT. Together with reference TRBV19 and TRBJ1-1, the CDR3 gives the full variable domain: DGGITQSPKYLFRKEGQNVTLSCEQNLNHDAMYWYRQDPGQGLRLIYYSQIVNDFQKGDIAEGYSVSREKKESFPLTVTSAQKNPTAFYLCASRPGTGGREAFFGQGTRLTVV.

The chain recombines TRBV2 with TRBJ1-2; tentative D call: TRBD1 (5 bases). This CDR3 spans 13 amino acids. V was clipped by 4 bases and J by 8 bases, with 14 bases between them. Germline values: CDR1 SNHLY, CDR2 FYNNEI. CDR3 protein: CASSGDGRAGYTF. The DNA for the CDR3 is TGTGCCAGCAGTGGGGACGGGAGAGCGGGCTACACCTTC.

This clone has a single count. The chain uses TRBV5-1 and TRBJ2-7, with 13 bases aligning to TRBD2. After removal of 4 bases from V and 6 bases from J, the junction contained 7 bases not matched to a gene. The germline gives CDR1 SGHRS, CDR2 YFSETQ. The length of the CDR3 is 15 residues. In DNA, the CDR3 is TGCGCCAGCAGCGGATCCGGGACTAGCGGGACCGAGCAGTACTTC. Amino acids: CASSGSGTSGTEQYF.

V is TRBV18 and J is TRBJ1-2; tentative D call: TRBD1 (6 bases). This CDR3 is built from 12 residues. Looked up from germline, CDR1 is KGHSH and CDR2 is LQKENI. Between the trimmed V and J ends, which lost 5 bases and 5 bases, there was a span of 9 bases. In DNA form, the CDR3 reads TGTGCCAGCTCAGCAGGGGAGTATGGCTACACCTTC. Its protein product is CASSAGEYGYTF.

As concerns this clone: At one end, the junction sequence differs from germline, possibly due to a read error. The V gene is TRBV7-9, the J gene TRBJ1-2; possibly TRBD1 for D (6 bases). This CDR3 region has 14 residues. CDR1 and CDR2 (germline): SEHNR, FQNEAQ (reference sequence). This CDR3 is CASSLNHDPTGLNF. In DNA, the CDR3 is TGTGCCAGCAGCTTAAACCATGACCCGACAGGCCTTAACTTC. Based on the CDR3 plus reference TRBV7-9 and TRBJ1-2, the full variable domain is DTGVSQNPRHKITKRGQNVTFRCDPISEHNRLYWYRQTLGQGPEFLTYFQNEAQLEKSRLLSDRFSAERPKGSFSTLEIQRTEQGDSAMYLCASSLNHDPTGLNFGSGTRLTVV.

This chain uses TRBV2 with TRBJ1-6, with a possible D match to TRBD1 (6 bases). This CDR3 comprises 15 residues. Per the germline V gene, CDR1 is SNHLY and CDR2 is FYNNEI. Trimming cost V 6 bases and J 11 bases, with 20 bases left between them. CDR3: CASSPGGGRPAPLHF. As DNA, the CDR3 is TGTGCCAGCAGCCCTGGCGGGGGCCGACCGGCACCCCTCCACTTT.

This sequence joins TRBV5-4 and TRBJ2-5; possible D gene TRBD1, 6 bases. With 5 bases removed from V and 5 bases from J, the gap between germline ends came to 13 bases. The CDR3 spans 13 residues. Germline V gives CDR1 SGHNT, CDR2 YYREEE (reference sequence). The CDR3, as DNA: TGTGCCAGCAGGCTCCTTGGGGGCGAGACCCAGTACTTC. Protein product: CASRLLGGETQYF.

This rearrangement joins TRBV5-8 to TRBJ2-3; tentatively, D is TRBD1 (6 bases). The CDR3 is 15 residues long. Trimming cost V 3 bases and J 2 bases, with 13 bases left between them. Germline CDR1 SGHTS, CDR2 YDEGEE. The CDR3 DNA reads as TGTGCCAGCAGCTGGGGGACAATTTCCACAGATACGCAGTATTTT. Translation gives CASSWGTISTDTQYF.

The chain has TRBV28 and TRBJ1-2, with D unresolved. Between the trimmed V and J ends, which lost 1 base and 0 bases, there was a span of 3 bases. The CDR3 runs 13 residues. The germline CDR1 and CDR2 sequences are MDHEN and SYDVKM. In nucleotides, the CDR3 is TGTGCCAGCAGTTTATCCACTAACTATGGCTACACCTTC. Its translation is CASSLSTNYGYTF.

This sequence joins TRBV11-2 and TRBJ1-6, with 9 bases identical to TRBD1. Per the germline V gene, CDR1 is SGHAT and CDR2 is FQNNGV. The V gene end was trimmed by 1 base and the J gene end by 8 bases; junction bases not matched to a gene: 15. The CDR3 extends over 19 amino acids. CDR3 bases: TGTGCCAGCAGCTTAGTCGCGACAGGGGGAATAATGGGGTATTCACCCCTCCACTTT. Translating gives CASSLVATGGIMGYSPLHF.

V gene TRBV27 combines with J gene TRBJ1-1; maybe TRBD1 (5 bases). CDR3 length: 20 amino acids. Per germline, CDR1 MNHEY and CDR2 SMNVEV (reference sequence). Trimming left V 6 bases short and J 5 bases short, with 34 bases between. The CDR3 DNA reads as TGTGCCAGCAGCCCAACCCCGGGGGAACGTAGGTCCCGAGGGGCGACTGAAGCTTTCTTT. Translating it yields CASSPTPGERRSRGATEAFF.

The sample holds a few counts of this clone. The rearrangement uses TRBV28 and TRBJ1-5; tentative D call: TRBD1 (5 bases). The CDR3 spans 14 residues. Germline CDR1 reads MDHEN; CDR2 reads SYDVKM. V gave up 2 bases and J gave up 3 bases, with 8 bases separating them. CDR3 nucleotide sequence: TGTGCCAGCAGTTTAGGGGGGGTCAATCAGCCCCAGCATTTT. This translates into CASSLGGVNQPQHF.

The chain's CDR3 is CASSDWPGAIDTQYF. The CDR3 nucleotides are TGTGCCAGCAGTGACTGGCCAGGGGCGATAGATACGCAGTATTTT. The genes are TRBV6-4 and TRBJ2-3; TRBD1 is a possible D gene (6 bases). CDR1 MRHNA and CDR2 SNTAGT come from the germline V gene. V was cut by 1 base and J by 5 bases, with 13 bases left in between. CDR3 size: 15 residues.

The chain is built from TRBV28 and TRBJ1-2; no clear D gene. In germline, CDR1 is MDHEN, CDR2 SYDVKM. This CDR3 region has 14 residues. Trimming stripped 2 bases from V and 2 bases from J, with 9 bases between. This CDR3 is CASSLMQANYGYTF. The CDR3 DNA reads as TGTGCCAGCAGTTTAATGCAGGCCAACTATGGCTACACCTTC.

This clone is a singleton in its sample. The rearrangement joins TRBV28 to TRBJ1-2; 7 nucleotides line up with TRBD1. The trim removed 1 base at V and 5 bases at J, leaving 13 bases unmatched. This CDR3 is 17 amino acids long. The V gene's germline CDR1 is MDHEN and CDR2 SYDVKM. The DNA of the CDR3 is TGTGCCAGCAGTTTATATATGGACAGGTCCGTTCCGTATGGCTACACCTTC. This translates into CASSLYMDRSVPYGYTF.

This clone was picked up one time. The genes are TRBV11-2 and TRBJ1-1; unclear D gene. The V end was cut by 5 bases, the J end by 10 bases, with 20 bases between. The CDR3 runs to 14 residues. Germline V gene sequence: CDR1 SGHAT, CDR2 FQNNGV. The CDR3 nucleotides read TGTGCCAGCAGCAAATCGGACTCCCGCTTCGTAGCTTTCTTT. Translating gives CASSKSDSRFVAFF.

The CDR3 DNA follows: TGTGCCAGCACCTCCCCCTGGGCAGGGACTCACCAAGAGACCCAGTACTTC. Translated, it gives CASTSPWAGTHQETQYF. The rearrangement links TRBV11-3 to TRBJ2-5; a weak D match, TRBD2 (6 bases). Deletions cut 7 bases from V and 0 bases from J, with 21 bases between. The CDR3 runs 17 residues. Germline assignment: CDR1 SGHNT and CDR2 YENEEA.

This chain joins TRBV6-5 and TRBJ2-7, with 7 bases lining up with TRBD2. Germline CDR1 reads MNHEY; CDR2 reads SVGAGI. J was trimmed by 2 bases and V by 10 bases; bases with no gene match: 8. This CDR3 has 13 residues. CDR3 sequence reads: CATTGAGAYEQYF. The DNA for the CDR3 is TGTGCCACTACCGGTGCGGGAGCCTACGAGCAGTACTTC.

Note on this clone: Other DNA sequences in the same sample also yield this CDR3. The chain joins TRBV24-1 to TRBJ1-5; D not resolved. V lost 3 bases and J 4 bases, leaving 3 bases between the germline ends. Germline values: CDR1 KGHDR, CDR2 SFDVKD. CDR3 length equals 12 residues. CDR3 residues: CATSDLNQPQHF. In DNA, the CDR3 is TGTGCCACCAGTGATCTTAATCAGCCCCAGCATTTT.

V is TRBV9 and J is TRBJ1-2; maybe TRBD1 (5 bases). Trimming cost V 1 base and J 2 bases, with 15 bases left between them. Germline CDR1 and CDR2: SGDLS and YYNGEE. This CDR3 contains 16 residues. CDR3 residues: CASSVKGALLNYGYTF. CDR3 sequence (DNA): TGTGCCAGCAGCGTAAAAGGGGCTCTTTTGAACTATGGCTACACCTTC.

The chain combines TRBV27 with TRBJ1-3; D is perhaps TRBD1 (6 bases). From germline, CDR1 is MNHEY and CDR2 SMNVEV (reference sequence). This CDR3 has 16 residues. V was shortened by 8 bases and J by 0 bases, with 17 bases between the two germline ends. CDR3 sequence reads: CASRRLQGASGNTIYF. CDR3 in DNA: TGTGCCAGCCGCCGATTACAGGGAGCCTCTGGAAACACCATATATTTT.

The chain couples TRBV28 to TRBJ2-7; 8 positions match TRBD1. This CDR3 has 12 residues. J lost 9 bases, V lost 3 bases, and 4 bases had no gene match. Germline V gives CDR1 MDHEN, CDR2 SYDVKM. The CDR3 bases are TGTGCCAGCAGTTTGGACAGGGAAAGGCAGTACTTC. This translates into CASSLDRERQYF.

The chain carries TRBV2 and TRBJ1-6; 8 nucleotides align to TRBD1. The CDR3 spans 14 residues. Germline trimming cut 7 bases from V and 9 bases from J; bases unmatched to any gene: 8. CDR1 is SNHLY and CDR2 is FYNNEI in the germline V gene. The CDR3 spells CASNLRGLTSPLHF. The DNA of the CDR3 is TGTGCCAGCAACCTCAGGGGGCTAACTTCACCCCTCCACTTT. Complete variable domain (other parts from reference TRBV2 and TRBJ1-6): EPEVTQTPSHQVTQMGQEVILRCVPISNHLYFYWYRQILGQKVEFLVSFYNNEISEKSEIFDDQFSVERPDGSNFTLKIRSTKLEDSAMYFCASNLRGLTSPLHFGNGTRLTVT.

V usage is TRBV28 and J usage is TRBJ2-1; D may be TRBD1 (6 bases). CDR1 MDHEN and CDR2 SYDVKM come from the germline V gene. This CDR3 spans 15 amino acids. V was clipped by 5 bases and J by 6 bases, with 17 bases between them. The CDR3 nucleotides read TGTGCCAGCAGTCCATCTTACAGGGCCGGCAATGAGCAGTTCTTC. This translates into CASSPSYRAGNEQFF. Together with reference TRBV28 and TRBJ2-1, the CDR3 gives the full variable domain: DVKVTQSSRYLVKRTGEKVFLECVQDMDHENMFWYRQDPGLGLRLIYFSYDVKMKEKGDIPEGYSVSREKKERFSLILESASTNQTSMYLCASSPSYRAGNEQFFGPGTRLTVL.